The T cell receptor beta chain under discussion was sequenced for a study of beta chain features in type 1 diabetes. In the study overall: Cells sorted and examined across all samples totaled roughly 100,000,000. Study-wide findings and caveats: TCRB CDR3s from Type 1 diabetes patients were moderately but significantly shorter in all four CD4+ subsets. When VDJ junctions were examined, type 1 diabetes patients showed fewer insertions and more deletions.

Germline values: CDR1 LNHDA, CDR2 SQIVND (reference sequence). Deletions cut 8 bases from V and 4 bases from J, with 17 bases between. CDR3 length equals 14 residues. This clone occurred a few times. The antigen is unknown. TCRB transcripts that were expressed got sequenced, as all of the isolated RNA had been reverse transcribed. The table came from immunoSEQ multiplex PCR; TCRdb's copy has only in-frame clones and leaves some out. The table has roughly 610,000 clones, about a sixth seen once. Material: naive CD4+ T cells from blood. V gene TRBV19 combines with J gene TRBJ1-1; D gene ambiguous. The receptor was isolated from a man aged 18 to 35 in good health. The chain's CDR3 is CASCLSGLGTEAFF. The CDR3 DNA reads TGTGCCAGTTGCCTCTCCGGGCTTGGCACTGAAGCTTTCTTT.